This T cell receptor beta chain came from a study of cytomegalovirus exposure and HLA in healthy donors. The PCR contained 60 Vbeta and 13 Jbeta primers. Sequencing was performed with immunoSEQ multiplex PCR; in TCRdb, only in-frame clones are kept and a portion is missing. The table includes about 130,000 clones, about 79% detected once. Worth noting for this clone: Its antigen is undetermined.

General study findings and limits: By HLA locus, TCR association rates varied in a later analysis, with DRB1 showing the most and HLA-C the fewest. The listing of 150 to 200 TCR beta chains classed them as cytomegalovirus-associated. Later analysis showed most CMV-associated TCR beta chains appearing HLA-restricted. In vitro confirmation showed a few CMV-associated chains to be CMV antigen specific.

The specimen was PBMCs. The receptor was derived from a man in his fifties or sixties in good health and CMV-seronegative.

The chain's CDR3 is CASSVTAGGQYSNEQFF. The CDR3 nucleotides read TGTGCCAGCAGCGTAACAGCGGGGGGGCAGTATAGCAATGAGCAGTTCTTC. The genes are TRBV9 and TRBJ2-1; TRBD2 matches at 10 bases. The CDR3 extends over 17 amino acids. The germline gives CDR1 SGDLS, CDR2 YYNGEE. Trimming cost V 1 base and J 6 bases; bases outside gene matches: 10.